The 8 T cell receptor beta chains below were found in one sample sequenced in a study of CD8 T cells in ankylosing spondylitis. Study-wide findings and caveats: Apparently characteristic of ankylosing spondylitis blood was a TCR beta motif (about 8 highly homologous variants).

These receptors have no known antigen. TCRdb itself ran the 5' RACE reads through MiXCR, one entry per CDR3 protein. The table shows under 950,000 distinct CDR3 sequences, with roughly 19% occurring only once. The material sequenced was blood, either unsorted or a sorted T cell fraction (not recorded which). These receptors came from a male donor with ankylosing spondylitis.

A few counts support this clonotype. This chain uses TRBV6-2 or TRBV6-3 with TRBJ2-1; D is tentatively TRBD1 or TRBD2 (5 bases each). The CDR3 is 15 amino acids. CDR1 is MNHEY, CDR2 SVGEGT, per germline. V shed 2 bases and J shed 16 bases, with 24 bases lying between them. This CDR3 is CASSYGTSIFYGAFF. CDR3 sequence (DNA): TGTGCCAGCAGTTACGGCACGTCAATCTTTTACGGGGCCTTCTTC.

V gene TRBV10-3 combines with J gene TRBJ2-1, with TRBD2 matching over 11 bases. CDR3 length: 14 residues. CDR1 ENHRY and CDR2 SYGVKD come from the germline V gene. Trimming at V came to 10 bases and at J to 4 bases, leaving 6 bases not matched to a gene. CDR3 sequence: CATRGTSGYNEQFF. DNA for the CDR3: TGTGCCACTCGCGGGACTAGCGGTTACAATGAGCAGTTCTTC.

This clonotype has ten or more counts. The chain employs TRBV7-9 and TRBJ1-4; D might be TRBD1 (6 bases). V lost 6 bases and J lost 6, with 11 bases in between. The CDR3 loop spans 13 amino acids. Germline V CDR1 and CDR2: SEHNR, FQNEAQ (reference sequence). The CDR3 loop is CASRSYRDEKLFF. For the CDR3, the DNA is TGTGCCAGCAGGTCGTACAGGGATGAAAAACTGTTTTTT.

This clonotype was seen more than once but under ten times. The chain combines TRBV20-1 with TRBJ2-5; 9 bases are shared with TRBD1. Germline CDR1 DFQATT, CDR2 SNEGSKA (reference sequence). The V segment lost 6 bases and the J segment 2 bases; nucleotides outside the gene matches: 10. The CDR3 length is 15 residues. The CDR3 sequence: CSAKGQGSGQETQYF. CDR3 bases: TGCAGTGCCAAGGGACAGGGCTCGGGACAAGAGACCCAGTACTTC.

Here the CDR3 DNA reads TGCAGTGCTAGCGAACAAACGACAGGATTTGGAAAACTGTTTTTT. Translation: CSASEQTTGFGKLFF. The chain combines TRBV20-1 with TRBJ1-4, with D maybe TRBD1 (6 bases). The CDR3 is made up of 15 amino acids. Deletions cut 3 bases from V and 10 bases from J, with 21 bases between. Germline V CDR1 and CDR2: DFQATT, SNEGSKA (reference sequence).

This clonotype was observed a handful of times. The chain combines TRBV7-2 with TRBJ2-7; 8 bases are a match to TRBD2. The CDR3 runs to 15 residues. From germline, CDR1 is SGHTA and CDR2 FQGNSA. J was trimmed by 6 bases and V by 2 bases; bases with no gene match: 9. The CDR3 region has the DNA TGTGCCAGCAGCTTAAGCCTAGCCGGGAGGGTCGAGCAGTACTTC. Translation: CASSLSLAGRVEQYF.

The sample holds a few counts of this clonotype. The V call is TRBV2, the J call TRBJ2-2; TRBD1 aligns across 8 bases. The junction had 8 bases not matched to a gene; V was cut back by 9 bases and J by 5 bases. Germline CDR1 reads SNHLY; CDR2 reads FYNNEI. The CDR3 is made up of 14 amino acids. CDR3 DNA sequence: TGTGCCAGTACCAGACAGGGGATAACCGGGGAGCTGTTTTTT. This encodes CASTRQGITGELFF.

This chain uses TRBV5-1 with TRBJ1-6; D possibly corresponds to TRBD1 (6 bases). CDR1 and CDR2 (germline): SGHRS, YFSETQ. Between the trimmed V and J ends, which lost 4 bases and 6 bases, there was a span of 14 bases. This CDR3 has 15 residues. The CDR3 reads CASSQQGRSNSPLHF. Here the CDR3 DNA reads TGCGCCAGCAGCCAACAGGGTAGGAGTAATTCACCCCTCCACTTT.